The T cell receptor (beta chain) described here comes from a study of shared clonotypes between healthy human individuals. Across the whole study: Each donor had three CD4 naive, three CD4 memory, two CD8 naive and one CD8 memory plate.

The CDR3 length is 11 residues. Per germline, CDR1 SGHDT and CDR2 YYEEEE. V lost 5 bases, J lost 7 bases, and 7 bases lay in between. Sequenced by immunoSEQ multiplex PCR; TCRdb stores in-frame clones only, minus some. Among around 1,900,000 clones listed, roughly 93% were seen once. Study outcomes and limitations: The generation probabilities recorded for non-shared clonotypes fell below those of clonotypes shared by all four donors.

Remarks on this clone: Its target is unknown. The same CDR3 can be traced to other DNA sequences in this sample.

The naive CD8 fraction comprised CD45RO-negative cells positively selected for CCR7 and excluded terminally differentiated effector memory CD45RA+ cells. The sequence was collected from a man younger than 35 in good health. Some clones in this sample may be carry-over from other donors' samples. This chain uses TRBV5-6 with TRBJ2-1, with unresolved D. Sequencing input: naive CD8+ T cells from PBMCs. CDR3 in amino acids: CASSLRNEQFF. The CDR3 DNA is TGTGCCAGCAGTTTGCGGAATGAGCAGTTCTTC.